This T cell receptor beta chain comes out of a study of cytomegalovirus exposure and HLA in healthy donors. Produced via immunoSEQ multiplex PCR; TCRdb's table is partial and in-frame only. This sample carries about 220,000 clones, 88% of them seen once, and the ten largest clones take about 2.7%. The trim removed 2 bases at V and 1 base at J, leaving 1 base unmatched. Germline CDR1 and CDR2: MNHNS and SASEGT. This CDR3 contains 15 residues. The source is a woman aged 18-30 years in good health and CMV-seronegative. Sample: PBMCs. V is TRBV6-1 and J is TRBJ2-4; 8 bases match TRBD1. The CDR3 region has the DNA TGTGCCAGCAGTGAAAGGGACAGGGCCAAAAACATTCAGTACTTC. Translation gives CASSERDRAKNIQYF.